This TCR beta chain was recovered during a study of T cells after yellow fever vaccination. This clonotype was counted between two and nine times. The V end was cut by 6 bases, the J end by 6 bases, with 17 bases between. The CDR3 runs to 15 residues. The germline V gene has CDR1 MNHNS and CDR2 SASEGT. TCRdb recomputed calls from the 5' RACE reads with MiXCR, one row per CDR3 protein. The table lists hundreds of thousands of distinct CDR3 sequences, around a tenth of them singletons. The sequenced sample was PBMCs, obtained on the day of the first yellow fever vaccination. The sequence was obtained from a man aged 18 to 29 who received the YFV17D yellow fever vaccine. The chain links TRBV6-1 to TRBJ1-4; the D gene is possibly TRBD1 (5 bases). The CDR3 DNA follows: TGTGCCAGCAGCAAGCTCCGCCTCAGGGATGAAAAACTGTTTTTT. It is translated as CASSKLRLRDEKLFF.